This TCR beta chain was obtained from a study of technical replicates of blood from several donors. TCRdb's table, derived via immunoSEQ multiplex PCR, lists solely in-frame clones and lacks some. The table has about 79,000 clones, 85% to 95% seen once. The CDR3 covers 17 residues. The V gene is TRBV12-2, the J gene TRBJ2-4; whether TRBD2, the table's D call, matches the DNA was not checked. TRBV12-2 constitutes a pseudogene. This TCR was sampled from a human donor in good health. The sequencing sample was made of T cells isolated from PBMCs. The CDR3 nucleotides read TGTGCAAGTCGCTTAAGGTTTATGGCGGAGGCGCTAGGCATTCAGTACTTC. Translating it yields CASRLRFMAEALGIQYF.